This T cell receptor (beta chain) was recorded in a study of Ad26.COV2.S vaccination and SARS-CoV-2 variants. In the study overall: Participant was drawn from the COV1001 Ad26.COV2.S trial arm. Findings of the study overall: For non-spike TCRs, breadth in vaccine recipients resembled that in placebo recipients.

The CDR3 sequence is 12 residues long. Per germline, CDR1 MNHEY and CDR2 SMNVEV (reference sequence). Trimming stripped 7 bases from V and 0 bases from J, with 6 bases between. Treatment meaning: approximately 18 received Ad26.COV2.S at low or high dose, single or two shots; about 5 received placebo; per-sample allocation not given. Vaccine and placebo recipients were sampled on day 63 after the first injection. An adult donor aged 18-55 years was enrolled in Boston. Sequencing used immunoSEQ multiplex PCR; TCRdb keeps in-frame clones, though not all of them. The data hold about 350,000 clones, with roughly 84% observed a single time. As for this clone: No antigen is known for it.

The sequences come from peripheral blood, collected in a trial of Ad26.COV2.S vaccine versus placebo. This sequence originates from a person aged 18 to 59 who received the Ad26.COV2.S COVID-19 vaccine or a placebo. The V call is TRBV27, the J call TRBJ1-2; no clear D gene. CDR3 sequence: CASNRANYGYTF. The CDR3 DNA is TGTGCCAGCAATAGAGCTAACTATGGCTACACCTTC.